This T cell receptor (beta chain) was identified during a study of beta chain features in type 1 diabetes. Study-level findings and limits: The question of HLA type influencing TCRB rearrangement was one that remained unresolved here.

Details on this clone: Antigen unknown.

Sequencing targeted expressed TCRB transcripts, as all isolated RNA had been reverse transcribed. The protocol was immunoSEQ multiplex PCR, while the TCRdb copy is restricted to in-frame clones and leaves out a portion. The data show over 100,000 clones, less than 40% seen once. The J segment lost 0 bases and the V segment lost 0 bases, leaving 11 bases of the junction unmatched. CDR1 is SGHAT and CDR2 is FQNNGV in the germline V gene. There are 20 residues in the CDR3. The TCR was taken from a woman younger than 30 in good health. The chain carries TRBV11-2 and TRBJ2-1; 10 nucleotides line up with TRBD2. Sequenced sample: stem cell memory CD4+ T cells from blood. In DNA, the CDR3 is TGTGCCAGCAGCTTAGAGGGTAGCGGGAGGCCCCGACGCTCCTACAATGAGCAGTTCTTC. Residues: CASSLEGSGRPRRSYNEQFF.